This T cell receptor beta chain stems from a study of cytomegalovirus exposure and HLA in healthy donors. Regarding the study as a whole: An analysis done earlier found most TCR beta V segments productive about 87% or about 30% of the time.

As regards this clone: As yet, its antigen is unknown.

This CDR3 contains 14 residues. The germline CDR1 and CDR2 sequences are LNHNV and YYDKDF (reference sequence). V lost 0 bases and J lost 13; bases outside the gene matches: 7. The PCR made use of 60 Vbeta and 13 Jbeta primers. The table came from immunoSEQ multiplex PCR; TCRdb's copy has only in-frame clones and leaves some out. Counted here are around 180,000 clones, roughly 70% occurring once; the ten biggest clones make up 1.5%. This TCR came from a girl aged 5-17 years in good health and CMV-seronegative. J is TRBJ1-5 and V is TRBV15; 9 bases map to TRBD1. Sequenced sample: PBMCs. Here the CDR3 DNA reads TGTGCCACCAGCAGAGATACAGGGGGCGGCCGTCAGCATTTT. It specifies CATSRDTGGGRQHF.